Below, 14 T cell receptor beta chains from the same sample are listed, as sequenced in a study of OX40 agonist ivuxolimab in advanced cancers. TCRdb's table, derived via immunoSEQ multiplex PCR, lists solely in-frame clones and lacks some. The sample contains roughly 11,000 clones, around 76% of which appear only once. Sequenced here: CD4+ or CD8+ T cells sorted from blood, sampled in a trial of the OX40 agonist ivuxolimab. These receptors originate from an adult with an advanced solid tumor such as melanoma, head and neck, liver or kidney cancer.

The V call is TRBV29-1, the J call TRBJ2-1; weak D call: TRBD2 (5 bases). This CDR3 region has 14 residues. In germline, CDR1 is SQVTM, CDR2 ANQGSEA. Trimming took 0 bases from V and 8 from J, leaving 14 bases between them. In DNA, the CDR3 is TGCAGCGTTGAAGATCTTGGCGCGGGCTATGAGCAGTTCTTC. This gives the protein CSVEDLGAGYEQFF.

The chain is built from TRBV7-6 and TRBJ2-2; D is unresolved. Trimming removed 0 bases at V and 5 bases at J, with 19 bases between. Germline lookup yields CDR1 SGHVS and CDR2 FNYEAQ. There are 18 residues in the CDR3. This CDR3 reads CASSLAIWSSPETGELFF. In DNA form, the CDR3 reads TGTGCCAGCAGCTTAGCTATTTGGAGTTCCCCAGAGACCGGGGAGCTGTTTTTT.

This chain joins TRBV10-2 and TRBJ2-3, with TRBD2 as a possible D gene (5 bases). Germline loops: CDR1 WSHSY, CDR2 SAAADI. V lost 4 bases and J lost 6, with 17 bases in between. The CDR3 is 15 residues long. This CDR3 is CASSANGGPSDTQYF. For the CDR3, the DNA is TGCGCCAGCAGTGCTAACGGAGGTCCTTCCGATACGCAGTATTTT.

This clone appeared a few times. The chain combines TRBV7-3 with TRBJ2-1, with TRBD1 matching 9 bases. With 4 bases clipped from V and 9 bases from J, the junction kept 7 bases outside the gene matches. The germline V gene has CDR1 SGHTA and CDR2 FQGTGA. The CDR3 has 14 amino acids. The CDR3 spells CASSSGQGIGEQFF. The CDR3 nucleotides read TGTGCCAGCAGCTCGGGACAGGGTATCGGTGAGCAGTTCTTC.

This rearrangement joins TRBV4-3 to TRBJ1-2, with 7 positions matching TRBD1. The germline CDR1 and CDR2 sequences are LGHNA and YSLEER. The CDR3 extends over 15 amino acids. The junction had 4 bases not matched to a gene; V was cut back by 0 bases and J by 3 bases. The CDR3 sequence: CASSQDRTGYYGYTF. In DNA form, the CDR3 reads TGCGCCAGCAGCCAAGACCGGACAGGTTACTATGGCTACACCTTC.

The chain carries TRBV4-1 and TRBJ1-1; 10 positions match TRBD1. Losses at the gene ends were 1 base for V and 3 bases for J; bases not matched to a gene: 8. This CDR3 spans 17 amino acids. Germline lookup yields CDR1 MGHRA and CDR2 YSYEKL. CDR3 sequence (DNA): TGCGCCAGCAGCCAAGTAGACAGGGGGCGCAGGGACACTGAAGCTTTCTTT. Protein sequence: CASSQVDRGRRDTEAFF.

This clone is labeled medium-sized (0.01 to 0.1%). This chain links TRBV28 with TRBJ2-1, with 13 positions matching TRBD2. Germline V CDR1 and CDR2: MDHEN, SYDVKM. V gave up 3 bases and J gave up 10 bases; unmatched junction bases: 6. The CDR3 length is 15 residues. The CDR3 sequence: CASSLVTSGRGEQFF. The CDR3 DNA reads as TGTGCCAGCAGTTTGGTCACTAGCGGGAGGGGGGAGCAGTTCTTC. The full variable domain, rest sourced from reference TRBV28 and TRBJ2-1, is DVKVTQSSRYLVKRTGEKVFLECVQDMDHENMFWYRQDPGLGLRLIYFSYDVKMKEKGDIPEGYSVSREKKERFSLILESASTNQTSMYLCASSLVTSGRGEQFFGPGTRLTVL.

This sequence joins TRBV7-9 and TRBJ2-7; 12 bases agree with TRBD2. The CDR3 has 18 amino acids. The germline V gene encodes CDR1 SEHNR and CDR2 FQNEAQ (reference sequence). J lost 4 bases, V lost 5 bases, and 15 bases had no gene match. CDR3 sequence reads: CASSMGLAGRGWEYEQYF. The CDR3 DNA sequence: TGTGCCAGCAGCATGGGACTAGCGGGCAGGGGCTGGGAGTACGAGCAGTACTTC.

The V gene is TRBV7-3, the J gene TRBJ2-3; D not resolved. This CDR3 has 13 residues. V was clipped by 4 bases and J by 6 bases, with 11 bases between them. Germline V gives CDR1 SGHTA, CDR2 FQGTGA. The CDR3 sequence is CASSSPPHDTQYF. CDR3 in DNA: TGTGCCAGCAGCTCCCCCCCACATGATACGCAGTATTTT.

CDR3 region: CASSYSGASGTDTQYF. The CDR3 DNA follows: TGTGCCAGCAGTTACTCAGGGGCCTCCGGCACAGATACGCAGTATTTT. The rearrangement links TRBV6-5 to TRBJ2-3; weak D call: TRBD1 (5 bases). This CDR3 has 16 residues. Germline values: CDR1 MNHEY, CDR2 SVGAGI. V gave up 0 bases and J gave up 1 base, with 11 bases separating them.

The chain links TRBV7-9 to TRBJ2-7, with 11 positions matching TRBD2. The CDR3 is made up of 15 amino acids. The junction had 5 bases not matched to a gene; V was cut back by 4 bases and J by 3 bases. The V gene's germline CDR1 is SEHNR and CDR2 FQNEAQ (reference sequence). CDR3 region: CASSSTSGKIYEQYF. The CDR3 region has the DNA TGTGCCAGCAGCTCGACTAGCGGGAAAATCTACGAGCAGTACTTC.

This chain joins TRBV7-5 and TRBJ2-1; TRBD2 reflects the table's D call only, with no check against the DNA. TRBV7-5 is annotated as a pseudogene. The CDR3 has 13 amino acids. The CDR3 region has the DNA TGTGCCAGCAGCCCCGCCAAGCACAATGAGCAGTTCTTC. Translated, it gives CASSPAKHNEQFF.

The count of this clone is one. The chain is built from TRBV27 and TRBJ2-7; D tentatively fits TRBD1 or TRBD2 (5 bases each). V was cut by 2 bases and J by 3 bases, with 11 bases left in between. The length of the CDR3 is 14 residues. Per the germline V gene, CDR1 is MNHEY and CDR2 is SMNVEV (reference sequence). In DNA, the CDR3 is TGTGCCAGCAGTTTAGGGGGTGGGGACTACGAGCAGTACTTC. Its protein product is CASSLGGGDYEQYF.

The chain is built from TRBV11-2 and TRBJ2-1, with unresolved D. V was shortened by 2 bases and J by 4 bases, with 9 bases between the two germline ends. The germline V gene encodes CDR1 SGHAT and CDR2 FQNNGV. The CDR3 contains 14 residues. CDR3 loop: CASSLNSHYNEQFF. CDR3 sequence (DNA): TGTGCCAGCAGCTTAAACTCGCATTACAATGAGCAGTTCTTC.